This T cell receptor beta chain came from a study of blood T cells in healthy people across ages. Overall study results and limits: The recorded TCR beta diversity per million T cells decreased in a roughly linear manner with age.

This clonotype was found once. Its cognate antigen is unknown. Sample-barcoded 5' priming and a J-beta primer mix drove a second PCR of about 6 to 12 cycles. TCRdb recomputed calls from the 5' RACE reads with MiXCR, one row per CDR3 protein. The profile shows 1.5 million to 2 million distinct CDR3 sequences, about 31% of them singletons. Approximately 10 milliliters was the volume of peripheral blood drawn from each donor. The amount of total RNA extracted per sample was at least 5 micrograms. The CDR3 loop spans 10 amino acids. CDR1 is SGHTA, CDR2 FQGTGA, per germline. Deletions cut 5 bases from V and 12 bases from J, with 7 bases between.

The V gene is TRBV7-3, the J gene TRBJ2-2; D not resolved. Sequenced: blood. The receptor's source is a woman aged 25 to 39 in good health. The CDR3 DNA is TGTGCCAGCAGCCGACACCAGCTGTTTTTT. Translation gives CASSRHQLFF. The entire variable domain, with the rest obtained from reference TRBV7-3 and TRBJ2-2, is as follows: GAGVSQTPSNKVTEKGKYVELRCDPISGHTALYWYRQSLGQGPEFLIYFQGTGAADDSGLPNDRFFAVRPEGSVSTLKIQRTERGDSAVYLCASSRHQLFFGEGSRLTVL.